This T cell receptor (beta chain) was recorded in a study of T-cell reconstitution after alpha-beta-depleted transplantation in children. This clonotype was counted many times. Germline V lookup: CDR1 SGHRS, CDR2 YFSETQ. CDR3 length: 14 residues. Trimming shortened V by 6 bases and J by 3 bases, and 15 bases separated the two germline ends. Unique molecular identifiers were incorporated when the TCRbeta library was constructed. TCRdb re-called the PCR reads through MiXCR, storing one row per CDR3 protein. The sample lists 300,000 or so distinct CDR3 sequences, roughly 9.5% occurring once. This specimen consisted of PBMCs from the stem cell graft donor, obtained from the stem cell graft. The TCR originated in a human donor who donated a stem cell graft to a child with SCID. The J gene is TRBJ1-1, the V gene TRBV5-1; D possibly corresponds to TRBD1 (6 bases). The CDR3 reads CASNQGNRDTEAFF. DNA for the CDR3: TGCGCCAGCAACCAGGGGAATCGGGACACTGAAGCTTTCTTT.